Presented here are 3 T cell receptor beta chains from one specimen sequenced in a study of blood T cell repertoires in COVID-19. Sequenced by immunoSEQ multiplex PCR; TCRdb stores in-frame clones only, minus some. The sample includes about 75,000 clones, 79% seen only once; the top ten take 5.4%. The sequencing sample was made of peripheral blood. The receptors were sampled from a woman aged 80 or over with active or convalescent COVID-19.

This chain links TRBV11-2 with TRBJ1-4; unclear D gene. V lost 3 bases to trimming and J lost 2 bases, with 7 bases between them. Germline CDR1 SGHAT, CDR2 FQNNGV. The CDR3 length is 14 residues. CDR3 loop: CASSLQVTNEKLFF. The CDR3 bases are TGTGCCAGCAGCTTGCAGGTGACTAATGAAAAACTGTTTTTT.

The gene calls are TRBV7-2 and TRBJ2-1, with TRBD2 matching 8 bases. This CDR3 spans 19 amino acids. Losses at the gene ends were 0 bases for V and 0 bases for J; bases not matched to a gene: 10. Germline V CDR1 and CDR2: SGHTA, FQGNSA. This CDR3 is CASSLAHGSGVSSYNEQFF. As DNA, the CDR3 is TGTGCCAGCAGCTTAGCGCACGGTAGCGGGGTTAGCTCCTACAATGAGCAGTTCTTC.

Regarding this clone: One end of the junction is discordant with germline, which a read error may explain. The chain's CDR3 is CATGDFSSYNEQFF. In DNA, the CDR3 is TGTGCCACCGGTGACTTTAGCTCCTACAATGAGCAGTTCTTC. The genes are TRBV24-1 and TRBJ2-1; D is unresolved. CDR1 KGHDR and CDR2 SFDVKD come from the germline V gene. CDR3 length: 14 amino acids.